The rows below give T cell receptor beta chains drawn from one sample of a study of vaccination and CD4 T cells after COVID-19. TCRdb ran MiXCR on the PCR reads and lists one entry per CDR3 protein. The sample contains more than 10,000 distinct CDR3 sequences, 41% of which appear only once. Antigen specificity for these receptors is unknown. The material sequenced was CD4+ T cells from blood, cultured in vitro, taken after SARS-CoV-2 vaccination. The receptors originated from a human donor who had recovered from COVID-19. CDR3s include the opening cysteine and the closing phenylalanine or tryptophan. Clone size appears in some rows only: once, few, many, or a class for an expanded clone.

j_gene	v_gene	abundance	CDR3aa
TRBJ2-5	TRBV10-3	once	CAISAGQGETQYF
TRBJ2-5	TRBV20-1	NA	CSATASGRVETQYF
TRBJ1-6	TRBV20-1	few	CSATQYPNGSPLHF
TRBJ1-2	TRBV6-1	few	CASRSGTVFYGYTF
TRBJ2-4	TRBV7-9	NA	CASSPYRGWSKNIQYF
TRBJ2-5	TRBV20-1	NA	CSAATSGGQETQYF
TRBJ2-1	TRBV20-1	NA	CSAPGGTSGINEQFF
TRBJ2-5	TRBV7-2	few	CASSPSGGGETQYF
TRBJ2-3	TRBV6-1	NA	CASRGLAVTDTQYF
TRBJ2-7	TRBV7-3	NA	CASSSGTGVYEQYF
TRBJ1-2	TRBV5-1	NA	CASSLSRAKEGYTF
TRBJ2-7	TRBV7-9	NA	CASSLGVVGSYEQYF
TRBJ2-2	TRBV7-2	NA	CASSPPGPGTGELFF
TRBJ1-2	TRBV19	once	CASRGPAGHGYTF
TRBJ2-5	TRBV19	few	CASSRTGGETQYF
TRBJ1-6	TRBV7-9	few	CASSLKGTSSSPLHF
TRBJ2-7	TRBV20-1	NA	CSVEGAAYEQYF
TRBJ2-1	TRBV6-5	few	CASSYGISPEQFF
TRBJ2-7	TRBV7-8	few	CASSFLGRNSYEQYF
TRBJ2-5	TRBV20-1	few	CSVRQREETQYF
TRBJ1-6	TRBV7-2	few	CASSSDRVSVQSPLHF
TRBJ1-1	TRBV10-3	few	CAISVDSQNTEAFF
TRBJ2-3	TRBV27	few	CASSFSGVSDTQYF
TRBJ2-1	TRBV7-9	NA	CASSLPLAGGYNEQFF
TRBJ2-2	TRBV20-1	NA	CSASAFPGLAGAGELFF
TRBJ2-5	TRBV7-2	few	CASSYRVRETQYF
TRBJ1-2	TRBV15	few	CATSRDDRTGYGYTF
TRBJ1-1	TRBV1	few	CTSSQARDRGTNTEAFF
TRBJ1-1	TRBV9	NA	CASSVDMGDTEAFF
TRBJ2-7	TRBV11-3	NA	CASSSRAGSSYEQYF
TRBJ1-1	TRBV30	NA	CAWSVRLQVENTEAFF
TRBJ2-7	TRBV15	NA	CATSRDRAGQVYEQYF
TRBJ2-1	TRBV20-1	NA	CSAREVVGNNEQFF
TRBJ2-5	TRBV27	NA	CASSARRGETQYF
TRBJ1-2	TRBV4-1	NA	CASSQKGQDDYGYTF
TRBJ1-3	TRBV19	NA	CASSRNGHSGNTIYF
TRBJ1-2	TRBV19	NA	CASSTLGQGGGYTF
TRBJ2-3	TRBV6-5	few	CASSSLGAISQYF
TRBJ1-2	TRBV6-5	few	CASSSMRQGTNYGYTF
TRBJ2-6	TRBV19	NA	CASSPRPGANVLTF
TRBJ2-1	TRBV6-2/TRBV6-3	few	CASSRLVGTYNEQFF